This entry concerns a single TCR beta chain. Roughly 0.45 to 1 ug RNA was reverse transcribed with random hexamers. It was immunoSEQ multiplex PCR that amplified TCR beta CDR3 across 54 Vbeta and 13 Jbeta. One entry per CDR3 protein, called by TCRdb with MiXCR from the immunoSEQ multiplex PCR reads. The table includes 200,000 to 250,000 distinct CDR3 sequences, approximately 94% detected once. This entry comes from a study of CD8 T cells in Susac syndrome. Across the whole study: Each patient with Susac syndrome, at the time of blood draw, was therapy-naive, on corticosteroids, or on intravenous immunoglobulin alone.

The study sequenced TCR beta in blood CD8+ and CD4+ T cells. Negative isolation was applied to CD8+ and CD4+ T cells, and FACS enrichment was applied to TEMRA cells. The V end lost 5 bases, the J end lost 4 bases, and 9 bases lay between the germline ends. CDR1 is SNHLY, CDR2 FYNNEI, per germline. CDR3 length equals 13 residues. This sequence joins TRBV2 and TRBJ2-1; D is unclear. Sample: CD4+ T cells from PBMCs. The receptor was isolated from a human donor with Susac syndrome. In DNA form, the CDR3 reads TGTGCCAGCAGTAGTCGGGTATACAATGAGCAGTTCTTC. Amino acid sequence: CASSSRVYNEQFF.